Here is one T cell receptor (beta chain) with its context. The V gene end was trimmed by 4 bases and the J gene end by 2 bases; junction bases not matched to a gene: 2. The germline gives CDR1 SGHTA, CDR2 FQGTGA. This CDR3 comprises 14 residues. RNA transcripts yielded amplified TCR beta CDR3 regions. Primed by the HTBI set, a first-round RT-PCR was run on the TCR CDR3. TCRdb processed the multiplex PCR reads anew with MiXCR; each CDR3 protein has one entry. Among about 500,000 distinct CDR3 sequences listed, around an eighth were seen once. This specimen comes from a study of T cells in Graves' hyperthyroidism and ophthalmopathy.

The sample consisted of blood. The chain is built from TRBV7-3 and TRBJ2-1; 7 nucleotides line up with TRBD2. This TCR derives from a woman in her late teens or twenties with Graves' hyperthyroidism. DNA for the CDR3: TGTGCCAGCAGCTCGGGACTACCCTACAATGAGCAGTTCTTC. Residues: CASSSGLPYNEQFF.